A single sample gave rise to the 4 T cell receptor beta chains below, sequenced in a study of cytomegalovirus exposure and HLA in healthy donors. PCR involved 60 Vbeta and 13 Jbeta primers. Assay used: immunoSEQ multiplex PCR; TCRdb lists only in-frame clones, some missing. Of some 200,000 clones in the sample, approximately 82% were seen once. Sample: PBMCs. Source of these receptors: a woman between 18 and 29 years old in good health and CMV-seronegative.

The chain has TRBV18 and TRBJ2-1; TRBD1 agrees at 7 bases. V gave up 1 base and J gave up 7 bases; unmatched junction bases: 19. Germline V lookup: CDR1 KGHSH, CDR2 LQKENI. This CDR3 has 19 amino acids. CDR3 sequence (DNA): TGTGCCAGCTCACCACTTGGGGGACAGACCAACAAAAACGGGAATGAGCAGTTCTTC. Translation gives CASSPLGGQTNKNGNEQFF.

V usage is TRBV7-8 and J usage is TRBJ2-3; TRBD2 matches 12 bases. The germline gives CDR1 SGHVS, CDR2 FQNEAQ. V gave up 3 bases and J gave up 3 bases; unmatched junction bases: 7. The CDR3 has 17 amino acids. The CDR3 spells CASSFEASGRDTDTQYF. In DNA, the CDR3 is TGTGCCAGCAGCTTTGAAGCTAGCGGGAGGGATACAGATACGCAGTATTTT.

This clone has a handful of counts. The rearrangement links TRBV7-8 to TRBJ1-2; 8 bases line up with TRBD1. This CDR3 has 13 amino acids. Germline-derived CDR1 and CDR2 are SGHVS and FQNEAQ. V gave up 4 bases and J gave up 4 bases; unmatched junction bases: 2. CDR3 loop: CASSYTGGYGYTF. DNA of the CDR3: TGTGCCAGCAGCTATACAGGGGGCTATGGCTACACCTTC.

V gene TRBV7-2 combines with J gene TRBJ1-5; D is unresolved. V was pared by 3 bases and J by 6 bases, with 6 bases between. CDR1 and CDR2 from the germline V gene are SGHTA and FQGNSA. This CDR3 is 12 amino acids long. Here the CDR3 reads CASSFGFQPQHF. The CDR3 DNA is TGTGCCAGCAGCTTCGGTTTTCAGCCCCAGCATTTT.